The entry that follows covers one TCR beta chain sequence. Its specific antigen is unknown. Base qualities are not provided; no much larger clone lies one nucleotide away. The entry originates in a study of blood T cell repertoires in COVID-19 (dated by TCRdb to 2018 to 2020). Study-level background: Collaborator samples came from the United States, Italy and Spain and covered acute and convalescent phases of COVID-19. The prospective study material was composed of cDNA or gDNA derived from T cells, B-cell-depleted T cells, or PBMCs. The dataset comprised deeply sampled blood TCRbeta repertoires from subjects exposed to, actively infected with, or recovered from COVID-19. The repertoires were released in a freely available public database intended as a resource for research on the immune response to SARS-CoV-2. Samples were obtained from the ongoing ImmuneRACE study (first 160 participants) and from about 1,300 subjects provided by 6 global collaborators. A de-identified subject ID, COVID-19 status, age in years and sex were almost always included in the sample metadata. HLA class I and class II types, where available, came from metadata supplied by the sample provider rather than from assay-based typing.

The CDR3 measures 11 amino acids from cysteine to phenylalanine. The only DNA kept is the CDR3, 33 bases in frame from the first base. V was cut back by 5 bases and J by 6 bases, leaving a gap of 10 bases between them. Looking up the germline V gene (reference sequence) yields CDR1 DFQATT and CDR2 SNEGSKA. The immunoSEQ Assay, a bias-controlled multiplex PCR, was used to amplify TCRbeta CDR3 regions from genomic DNA. Under the source paper's analysis protocol: The number of nucleated cells in each sample was estimated from the amplification of reference gene primers within the assay. Sequence reads were collapsed and filtered to measure the absolute abundance of every unique TCRbeta CDR3 rearrangement. For each sample, productive Simpson clonality was calculated by taking the square root of Simpson's diversity index across productive rearrangements. TCRdb holds this immuneACCESS table with in-frame rearrangements only. Some clones are missing; in checked studies, unresolved V genes explain under half, and the rest has no known cause. D and trimming were read from the DNA, whereas the V and J calls and clone size are those reported in that table. The sample profile shows some 70,000 clones; approximately 83% of them were found once. The ten top clones hold 40% to 45% of the sample.

Beyond this particular receptor, the publication reports: Clinical and demographic metadata were provided uncurated, with the amount varying by source and participant.

The collaborating institutions used their own protocols to collect whole blood in K2EDTA tubes. For TCRbeta analysis, collaborators shipped samples in one of three forms: frozen whole blood, isolated PBMCs, or DNA extracted from either of those sample types. This clonotype was obtained from a man aged 80 or over with acute or convalescent COVID-19. Specimen: peripheral blood. The chain links TRBV20-1 with TRBJ1-1, with the identity of the D gene unclear. The CDR3 corresponds to CSAAGLPEAFF. The nucleotide sequence is given as TGCAGTGCTGCAGGATTGCCTGAAGCTTTCTTT.